This T cell receptor beta chain was identified during a study of cytomegalovirus exposure and HLA in healthy donors (dated by TCRdb to 2016 to 2017). Notes on the research overall: A later analysis indicated that the 120 or so validation repertoires were generated on the platform also employed for the 700 or so repertoires of the first cohort. The study aimed to test whether signatures of past pathogen exposure could be identified by cataloging public T cell receptors. Besides the first cohort of hundreds of subjects, a separate validation cohort made up of around 120 different subjects was used. The study combined high-throughput TCR immunosequencing, statistical association of individual TCRs with disease status, and machine learning to predict cytomegalovirus infection status.

Measured from the cysteine to the phenylalanine, the CDR3 is 14 residues long. Only CDR3 DNA is held: 42 bases, read in frame from base 1. CDR1 MNHEY and CDR2 SVGAGI were looked up in the germline V gene. V loses 2 bases of germline sequence and J loses 3 bases, and the interval between the two ends is 10 bases. General study outcomes and caveats: The validation cohort had no HLA typing available for a later analysis, so co-occurrence within that cohort was assessed over all 130 or so repertoires. The authors suggested that the approach could potentially be extended to other disease states and immunological phenotypes. Most TCR sequences were seen in very few donors, while some public TCRs were found in many individuals. The study gave a list of 150 to 200 TCR beta chains associated with cytomegalovirus. A few of the identified cytomegalovirus-associated TCR beta chains were confirmed in vitro to be specific for cytomegalovirus antigens. Subsequent analysis determined that TCRs grouped into clusters in the first cohort also showed a tendency toward co-occurrence across the 120 or so validation repertoires, and 85% to 95% of cluster scores exceeded 0. Cytomegalovirus status was reported to be diagnosed by the classifier with high specificity and sensitivity in both the original and validation cohorts.

Donors formed part of the validation cohort, which comprised 120 subjects and was distinct from the first cohort of 666 subjects. Receptor libraries were prepared by the immunoSEQ multiplex PCR assay. As for the authors' bioinformatics: To diagnose cytomegalovirus status from the catalog of TCR beta chain sequences, a statistical classification framework was built. Here the immuneACCESS table is served through TCRdb, limited to in-frame sequences with V and J called. Missing clones are a known gap in these copies; in checked studies unresolved V genes cover under half, and the rest lacks a known reason. D and trimming come from the DNA, and the V and J calls and clone size come from that table. This sample comprises 200,000 to 250,000 clones, over 80% of them detected only once. About 14% of the sample goes to the ten largest clones. Notes on this clone: Its specific antigen is unknown. No qualities accompany the bases; no much larger clone lies one base away.

The rearrangement combines TRBV6-5 with TRBJ2-5; the best D guess is TRBD2, with 6 bases matching. This TCR came from a woman aged 25-40 years in good health and CMV-seropositive. The specimen sequenced was PBMCs. The CDR3: CASSYSGGEETQYF. The sequenced DNA is TGTGCCAGCAGTTACAGTGGAGGGGAAGAGACCCAGTACTTC.